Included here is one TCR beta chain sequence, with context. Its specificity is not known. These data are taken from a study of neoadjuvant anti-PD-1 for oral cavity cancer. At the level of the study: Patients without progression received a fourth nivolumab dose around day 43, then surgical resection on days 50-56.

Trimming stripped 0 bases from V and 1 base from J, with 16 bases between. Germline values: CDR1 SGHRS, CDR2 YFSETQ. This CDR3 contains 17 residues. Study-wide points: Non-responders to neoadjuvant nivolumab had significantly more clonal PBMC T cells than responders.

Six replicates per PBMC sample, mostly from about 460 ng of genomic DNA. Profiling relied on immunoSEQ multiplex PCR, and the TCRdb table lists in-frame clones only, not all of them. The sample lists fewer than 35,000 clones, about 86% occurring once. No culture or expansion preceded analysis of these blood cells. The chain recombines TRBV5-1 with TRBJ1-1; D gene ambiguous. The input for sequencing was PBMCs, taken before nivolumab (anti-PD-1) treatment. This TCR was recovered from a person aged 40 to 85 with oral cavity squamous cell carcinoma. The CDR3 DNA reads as TGCGCCAGCAGCTTGGACCCATCGCGGCGGAGGAACACTGAAGCTTTCTTT. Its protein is CASSLDPSRRRNTEAFF.